These 23 T cell receptor beta chains were all obtained from the same sample, sequenced in a study of Graves' ophthalmopathy and Graves' hyperthyroidism. RNA transcripts served as template for amplifying TCR beta CDR3 sequences. Second-round multiplex PCR came after first-round RT-PCR with HTBI primers. TCRdb redid the calling of the multiplex PCR reads with MiXCR, one entry per CDR3 protein. The table records around 600,000 distinct CDR3 sequences, 35% to 45% of them present only once. Sequenced: peripheral blood. All receptors come from an adult man with Graves' ophthalmopathy.

The V and J genes are TRBV20-1 and TRBJ1-3; tentatively, D is TRBD1 (6 bases). Trimming removed 6 bases from V and 4 bases from J, with 10 bases in between. The germline CDR1 and CDR2 sequences are DFQATT and SNEGSKA (reference sequence). The CDR3 sequence is 12 residues long. The CDR3 coding sequence is TGCAGTGCAGGTGGGGGCGGAAACACCATATATTTT. Its protein product is CSAGGGGNTIYF.

The chain recombines TRBV10-3 with TRBJ1-2, with 8 bases fitting TRBD1. V shed 11 bases and J 6 bases; nucleotides not matched to a gene: 14. This CDR3 contains 14 residues. Germline CDR1 ENHRY, CDR2 SYGVKD. The CDR3 nucleotides are TGTGCCGGCAGTGAACGGACAGGGTTGGATGGCTACACCTTC. Translated, it gives CAGSERTGLDGYTF.

This clonotype was detected ten times or more. The chain joins TRBV2 to TRBJ2-6, with D possibly matching TRBD2 (5 bases). Germline loops: CDR1 SNHLY, CDR2 FYNNEI. The length of the CDR3 is 15 residues. V lost 2 bases and J 4 bases, leaving 9 bases between the germline ends. CDR3 in DNA: TGTGCCAGCAGTGAATCGGGGTTCGGGGCCAACGTCCTGACTTTC. It codes for CASSESGFGANVLTF.

This clonotype has at least ten counts. The V gene is TRBV7-2, the J gene TRBJ1-1; D unclear. The V gene lost 5 bases and the J gene lost 5 bases, with 9 bases spanning the gap. This CDR3 has 12 residues. Germline V CDR1 and CDR2: SGHTA, FQGNSA. The CDR3 bases are TGTGCCAGCAGCCGTAGGCGGACTGAAGCTTTCTTT. As protein: CASSRRRTEAFF.

This sequence joins TRBV9 and TRBJ2-7, with 9 bases that match TRBD2. Germline V CDR1 and CDR2: SGDLS, YYNGEE. Unmatched junction bases numbered 9, after V lost 4 bases and J lost 4 bases. The CDR3 loop spans 15 amino acids. CDR3: CASSLGGGGNYEQYF. CDR3 nucleotide sequence: TGTGCCAGCAGCCTCGGCGGGGGGGGTAATTACGAGCAGTACTTC.

This clonotype has ten or more counts. The J gene is TRBJ2-7, the V gene TRBV6-5, with D perhaps TRBD1 or TRBD2 (5 bases each). Germline values: CDR1 MNHEY, CDR2 SVGAGI. This CDR3 is built from 13 residues. V lost 5 bases and J 7 bases, leaving 15 bases between the germline ends. CDR3 DNA sequence: TGTGCCAGCAGTCCCCGGGGCTCGGGGGAGCAGTACTTC. Amino acid sequence: CASSPRGSGEQYF.

The chain carries TRBV10-3 and TRBJ1-3; a possible D gene is TRBD1 (5 bases). There are 13 residues in the CDR3. Germline lookup yields CDR1 ENHRY and CDR2 SYGVKD. Deletions cut 2 bases from V and 7 bases from J, with 9 bases between. DNA for the CDR3: TGTGCCATCAGTGAGCTACGGGACAACACCATATATTTT. It yields the protein CAISELRDNTIYF.

This chain uses TRBV2 with TRBJ2-7, with 13 bases matching TRBD2. Germline CDR1 is SNHLY and CDR2 is FYNNEI. The CDR3 is 12 residues long. The ends lost 10 bases at V and 7 bases at J; junction bases unmatched: 4. The CDR3 DNA reads TGTGCCACCGGACTAGCGGGAGATGAGCAGTACTTC. As protein: CATGLAGDEQYF.

The chain joins TRBV19 to TRBJ2-2, with 10 bases identical to TRBD1. Germline trimming cut 0 bases from V and 6 bases from J; bases unmatched to any gene: 4. Germline V gives CDR1 LNHDA, CDR2 SQIVND (reference sequence). The CDR3 sequence is 16 residues long. CDR3 region: CASSIDGTGVAGELFF. The CDR3 DNA is TGTGCCAGTAGTATAGATGGGACAGGGGTGGCCGGGGAGCTGTTTTTT.

This clonotype occurred many times. The chain carries TRBV10-3 and TRBJ1-1; no reliable D call. CDR1 and CDR2 from the germline V gene are ENHRY and SYGVKD. The CDR3 extends over 13 amino acids. V was clipped by 4 bases and J by 5 bases, with 11 bases between them. The CDR3 nucleotides read TGTGCCATCAGTGGGGCAGGCTGGACTGAAGCTTTCTTT. This gives the protein CAISGAGWTEAFF.

This clonotype has a count of ten or more. V is TRBV5-1 and J is TRBJ2-7, with 12 bases aligning to TRBD2. There are 18 residues in the CDR3. Looked up from germline, CDR1 is SGHRS and CDR2 is YFSETQ. Unmatched junction bases numbered 13, after V lost 4 bases and J lost 2 bases. This chain's CDR3 is CASSTGLWTSGIPYEQYF. In nucleotides, the CDR3 is TGCGCCAGCAGCACGGGACTGTGGACTAGCGGGATACCCTACGAGCAGTACTTC. The full variable domain, in which reference TRBV5-1 and TRBJ2-7 provide the parts outside the CDR3, is KAGVTQTPRYLIKTRGQQVTLSCSPISGHRSVSWYQQTPGQGLQFLFEYFSETQRNKGNFPGRFSGRQFSNSRSEMNVSTLELGDSALYLCASSTGLWTSGIPYEQYFGPGTRLTVT.

As for this clonotype: A read error is possible here, since a much larger clone lies one base away. The genes are TRBV10-3 and TRBJ2-6, with 7 bases lining up with TRBD1. The CDR3 totals 16 residues. Germline V CDR1 and CDR2: ENHRY, SYGVKD. The J segment lost 2 bases and the V segment lost 5 bases, leaving 6 bases of the junction unmatched. The CDR3 loop is CAISHDRVPGANVLTF. The DNA of the CDR3 is TGTGCCATCAGTCACGACAGGGTACCTGGGGCCAACGTCCTGACTTTC.

The chain carries TRBV7-2 and TRBJ1-2; D might be TRBD1 (6 bases). Trimming shortened V by 5 bases and J by 2 bases, and 12 bases separated the two germline ends. Germline CDR1 SGHTA, CDR2 FQGNSA. This CDR3 region has 14 residues. This CDR3 reads CASSGWGANYGYTF. CDR3 coding DNA: TGTGCCAGCAGCGGCTGGGGGGCAAACTATGGCTACACCTTC.

The sample holds a few counts of this clonotype. V gene TRBV30 combines with J gene TRBJ1-1; TRBD1 matches at 9 bases. The length of the CDR3 is 12 residues. From germline, CDR1 is GTSNPN and CDR2 SVGIG (reference sequence). Germline trimming cut 5 bases from V and 4 bases from J; bases unmatched to any gene: 2. This chain's CDR3 is CAWGTGPTEAFF. The CDR3 DNA is TGTGCCTGGGGGACAGGGCCCACTGAAGCTTTCTTT.

This clonotype has a handful of counts. V is TRBV24-1 and J is TRBJ2-7, with TRBD1 identical over 8 bases. The length of the CDR3 is 15 residues. V gave up 2 bases and J gave up 4 bases; unmatched junction bases: 6. Germline CDR1 KGHDR, CDR2 SFDVKD. This chain's CDR3 is CATSDSGQGTYEQYF. In DNA, the CDR3 is TGTGCCACCAGTGATTCTGGACAGGGAACATACGAGCAGTACTTC.

This clonotype was counted at least ten times. This chain links TRBV20-1 with TRBJ2-5; D possibly corresponds to TRBD2 (6 bases). This CDR3 has 14 residues. With 3 bases removed from V and 2 bases from J, the gap between germline ends came to 13 bases. Germline lookup yields CDR1 DFQATT and CDR2 SNEGSKA (reference sequence). CDR3 sequence: CSASRTAGQETQYF. CDR3 in DNA: TGCAGTGCTAGTAGGACGGCGGGACAAGAGACCCAGTACTTC.

The chain carries TRBV19 and TRBJ2-2; 10 nucleotides agree with TRBD1. The CDR3 sequence is 15 residues long. Trimming took 4 bases from V and 8 from J; bases not matched to a gene: 7. Germline V gives CDR1 LNHDA, CDR2 SQIVND (reference sequence). CDR3 coding DNA: TGTGCCAGTAGTACCTCGACAGGGGGCACTGGGGAGCTGTTTTTT. Translation: CASSTSTGGTGELFF.

The chain is built from TRBV7-9 and TRBJ1-4; D perhaps matches TRBD1 (6 bases). The germline V and J ends were trimmed by 5 bases and 0 bases, with 19 bases remaining between them. The CDR3 contains 18 residues. Germline lookup yields CDR1 SEHNR and CDR2 FQNEAQ (reference sequence). CDR3 coding DNA: TGTGCCAGCAGCCTAAAACCGACAGGAGTTGCAACTAATGAAAAACTGTTTTTT. Translating gives CASSLKPTGVATNEKLFF.

This clonotype was found many times. This chain joins TRBV20-1 and TRBJ2-7, with D unresolved. The CDR3 has 12 residues. V was shortened by 3 bases and J by 2 bases, with 8 bases between the two germline ends. Germline CDR1 is DFQATT and CDR2 is SNEGSKA (reference sequence). CDR3 in amino acids: CSASGQPYEQYF. As DNA, the CDR3 is TGCAGTGCTAGTGGGCAGCCCTACGAGCAGTACTTC.

The chain is built from TRBV25-1 and TRBJ2-5; D is undetermined. Trimming took off 5 bases at V and 4 bases at J, with 8 bases between the two ends. Germline loops: CDR1 MGHDK, CDR2 SYGVNS. The CDR3 spans 12 residues. The CDR3 loop is CASSHGLETQYF. In DNA form, the CDR3 reads TGTGCCAGCAGTCACGGCCTAGAGACCCAGTACTTC.

This chain uses TRBV2 with TRBJ2-7, with 8 bases fitting TRBD1. CDR3 length: 13 residues. Germline V CDR1 and CDR2: SNHLY, FYNNEI. V lost 6 bases to trimming and J lost 7 bases; unmatched junction nucleotides: 8. The CDR3, as DNA: TGTGCCAGCAGAACCGGACAGGGCGGAGAGCAGTACTTC. Translation: CASRTGQGGEQYF.

This clonotype was detected ten times or more. In DNA, the CDR3 is TGTGCCAGTCAGACAGGACATTATAGCAATCAGCCCCAGCATTTT. It yields the protein CASQTGHYSNQPQHF. The genes are TRBV19 and TRBJ1-5, with a weak D call TRBD1 (6 bases). Trimming stripped 8 bases from V and 0 bases from J, with 14 bases between. The CDR3 loop spans 15 amino acids. Germline V gene sequence: CDR1 LNHDA, CDR2 SQIVND (reference sequence). Full variable domain (rest looked up from reference TRBV19 and TRBJ1-5): DGGITQSPKYLFRKEGQNVTLSCEQNLNHDAMYWYRQDPGQGLRLIYYSQIVNDFQKGDIAEGYSVSREKKESFPLTVTSAQKNPTAFYLCASQTGHYSNQPQHFGDGTRLSIL.

Comments on this clonotype: The CDR3 does not close with the conserved phenylalanine or tryptophan, likely indicating a read error. V gene TRBV11-2 combines with J gene TRBJ2-5; TRBD2 aligns across 7 bases. Germline V gene data show CDR1 as SGHAT and CDR2 as FQNNGV. There are 16 residues in the CDR3. J was trimmed by 0 bases and V by 5 bases; bases with no gene match: 9. The CDR3 here is CASSHRPLADQETQYL. CDR3 nucleotides: TGTGCCAGCAGCCATCGGCCCCTAGCGGACCAAGAGACCCAGTACCTC.